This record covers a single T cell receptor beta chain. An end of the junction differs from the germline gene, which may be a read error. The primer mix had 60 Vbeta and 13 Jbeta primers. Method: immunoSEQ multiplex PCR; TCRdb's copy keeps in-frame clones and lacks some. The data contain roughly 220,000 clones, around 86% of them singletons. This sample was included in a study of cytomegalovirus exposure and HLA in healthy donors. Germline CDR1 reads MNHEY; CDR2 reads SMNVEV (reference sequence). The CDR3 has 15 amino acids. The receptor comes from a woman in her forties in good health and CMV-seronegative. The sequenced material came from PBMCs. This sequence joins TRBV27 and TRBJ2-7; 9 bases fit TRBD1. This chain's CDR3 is CASNPSGTGSFEQYF. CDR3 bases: TGTGCCAGCAACCCCTCCGGGACAGGGTCCTTCGAGCAGTACTTC.